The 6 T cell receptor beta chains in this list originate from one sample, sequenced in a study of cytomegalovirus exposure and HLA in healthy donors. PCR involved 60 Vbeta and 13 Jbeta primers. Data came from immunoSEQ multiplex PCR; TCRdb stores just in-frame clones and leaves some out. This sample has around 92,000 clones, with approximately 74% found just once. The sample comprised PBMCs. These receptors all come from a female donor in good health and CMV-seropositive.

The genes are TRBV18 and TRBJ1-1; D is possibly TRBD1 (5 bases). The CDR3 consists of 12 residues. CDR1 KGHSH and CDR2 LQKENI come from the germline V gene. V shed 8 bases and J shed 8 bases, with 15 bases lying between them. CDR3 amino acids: CASHTGGREAFF. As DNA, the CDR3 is TGTGCCAGCCACACAGGAGGGAGGGAAGCTTTCTTT.

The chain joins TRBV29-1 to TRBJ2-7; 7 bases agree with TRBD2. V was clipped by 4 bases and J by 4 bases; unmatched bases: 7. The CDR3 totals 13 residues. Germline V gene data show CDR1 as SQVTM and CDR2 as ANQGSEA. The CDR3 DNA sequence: TGCAGCGTTGGGAGAGGCGGGAGATACGAGCAGTACTTC. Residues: CSVGRGGRYEQYF.

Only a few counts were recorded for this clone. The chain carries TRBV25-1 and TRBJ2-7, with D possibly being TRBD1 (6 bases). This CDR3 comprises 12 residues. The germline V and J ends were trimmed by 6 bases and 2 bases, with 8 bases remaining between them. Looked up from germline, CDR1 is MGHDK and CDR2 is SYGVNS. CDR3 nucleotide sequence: TGTGCCAGCAGCACAGGGACCTACGAGCAGTACTTC. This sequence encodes CASSTGTYEQYF.

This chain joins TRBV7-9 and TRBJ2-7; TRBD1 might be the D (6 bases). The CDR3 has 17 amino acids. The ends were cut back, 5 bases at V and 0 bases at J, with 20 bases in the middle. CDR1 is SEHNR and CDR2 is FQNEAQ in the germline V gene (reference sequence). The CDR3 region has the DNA TGTGCCAGCAGCCAGCCTACGGACAGACAGGTCTCCTACGAGCAGTACTTC. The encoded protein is CASSQPTDRQVSYEQYF.

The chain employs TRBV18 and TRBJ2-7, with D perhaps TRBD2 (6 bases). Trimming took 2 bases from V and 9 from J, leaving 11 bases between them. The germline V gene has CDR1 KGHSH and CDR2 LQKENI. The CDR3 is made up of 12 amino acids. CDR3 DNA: TGTGCCAGCTCACCAAGGCAGGGAGGGCAGTACTTC. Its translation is CASSPRQGGQYF.

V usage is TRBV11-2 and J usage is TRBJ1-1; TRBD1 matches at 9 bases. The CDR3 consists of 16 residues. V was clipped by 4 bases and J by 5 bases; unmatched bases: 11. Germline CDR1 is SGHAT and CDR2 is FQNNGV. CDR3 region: CASSSQTGGGTTEAFF. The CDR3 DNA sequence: TGTGCCAGCAGCTCCCAGACAGGGGGGGGCACTACTGAAGCTTTCTTT.